This T cell receptor beta chain originates from a study of control samples from healthy donors and cancer patients. The CDR3 contains 14 residues. Trimming removed 4 bases from V and 2 bases from J, with 11 bases in between. From germline, CDR1 is MGHRA and CDR2 YSYEKL. The data were produced by immunoSEQ multiplex PCR, yet TCRdb's version contains in-frame clones alone and is incomplete. The sample carries about 17,000 clones, roughly 89% recorded once. This chain links TRBV4-1 with TRBJ2-5; the D gene could be TRBD1 or TRBD2 (5 bases each). The TCR was taken from a man in his 60s with head and neck cancer. Sequenced: PBMCs. CDR3 in DNA: TGCGCCAGCAGCCCGGGGCCCTTACAAGAGACCCAGTACTTC. Amino acid sequence: CASSPGPLQETQYF.